The text below deals with one T cell receptor (beta chain). What antigen it recognizes has not been identified. No base qualities exist here, and no much larger clone lies one base off it. Trimming takes 6 bases off V and 5 bases off J; junction bases not matched to a gene: 1. From the cysteine through the phenylalanine, the CDR3 covers 11 amino acids. The DNA shown is the 33-base CDR3, in frame from base 1. CDR1 and CDR2, looked up from the germline V gene (reference sequence), are MNHEY and SMNVEV. These data originate in a study of cytomegalovirus exposure and HLA in healthy donors (dated by TCRdb to about 2017). Turning to the overall study: According to an earlier analysis of around 600 of the donors, 150 million to 200 million T cells yielded approximately 120 million unique TCR beta sequences and approximately 280 Gb of sequence data. An early release covering just under 650 HLA-typed donors comprised approximately 300 gigabases of sequencing data and around 85 million unique TCR sequences. Of the approximately 400 genotyped donors, 65% to 90% fell in the genetic ancestry cluster associated with self-reported Caucasian donors. The study aimed to test whether signatures of past pathogen exposure could be identified by cataloging public T cell receptors. The study used immunosequencing to profile the T cell repertoires of hundreds of subjects and linked those repertoires to cytomegalovirus serostatus. Along with the approximately 650-subject first cohort, a separate validation cohort of over 90 different subjects was used. To predict cytomegalovirus infection status, the study brought together high-throughput TCR immunosequencing, statistical association of individual TCRs with disease status, and machine learning. In a later analysis, previously published TCR beta repertoires from about 670 donors were re-analyzed and high-resolution HLA genotyping was added so that TCR occurrence patterns could be studied. Rather than drawing on any new phenotypic data, the later analysis identified candidate immune exposures from TCR beta sequences and the way those sequences occurred across donors. In an earlier analysis of several hundred of the donors, high-throughput TCR beta sequencing was used to judge whether each TCR beta V gene segment behaved as functional or pseudogenic. Donor age, sex, ethnicity and CMV serostatus were compiled alongside the repertoire data. A later genetic analysis took genome-wide SNP genotypes for about 55% of the roughly 670 donors and used that subset as a discovery cohort. Every repertoire in the discovery cohort had been generated on one and the same sequencing platform. Class I and class II HLA loci were covered by the typing at four-digit resolution. Typing coverage varied by locus: roughly 629-640 donors for A, B, C, DRB1 and DQB1; around 560 for DQA1; nearly 610 for DPA1; some 470 for DPB1. Roughly five DR-DQ haplotypes were treated as single units for association and clustering because of strong linkage in the cohort. Across around 400 genotyped donors of the cohort, an average of approximately 200,000 unique TCR beta nucleotide sequences per donor were sequenced, and roughly 20% of those sequences were non-productive. Overall study outcomes, separate from this receptor: Because HLA typing was unavailable for some donors at each locus, only the typed subset was used in association tests. Strong co-occurrence of HLA alleles, especially DR and DQ, made assigning TCR associations to individual alleles difficult. The sequencing pipeline was judged likely to have produced a cluster of highly shared sequence variants as a technical artifact. The 87-base-pair reads could not distinguish some IMGT-functional V segments, including TRBV6-2 and TRBV6-3, so those segments were excluded. Correlated functional status among segregating V segments might reflect linkage disequilibrium, but an unknown experimental factor could not be ruled out. An earlier analysis of approximately 590 of the donors showed that most TCR beta V segments appeared in productive rearrangements either about 90% or about 30% of the time, which broadly matched IMGT annotations. In vitro tests confirmed that three of the cytomegalovirus-associated TCR beta chains recognize cytomegalovirus antigens. While some public TCRs were present in many individuals, most TCR sequences turned up only very rarely across donors. Most CMV-associated TCR beta chains appeared to be HLA-restricted in a later analysis, and the HLA associations seemed to be driven largely by CMV exposure. According to a later analysis, parvovirus B19, influenza, CMV and Epstein-Barr virus appeared linked to several top co-occurrence clusters. A further reported finding was that TCR beta sequences accurately predicted the HLA-A and HLA-B alleles for most subjects in the first cohort. In a later genetic analysis, fewer N-insertions in productive TCRs were reported among donors in an Asian-associated ancestry cluster than the approximately 670-donor mean. This cohort had only TCR beta chains sequenced, and the lack of alpha or paired-chain data limited which features could be detected. The authors suggested that the approach could potentially be generalized to other disease states and immunological phenotypes. The classifier was reported to diagnose cytomegalovirus status with high specificity and sensitivity in both the original cohort and the validation cohort. Seventeen rarely observed V segments, including chromosome 9 orphons, were excluded from the earlier analysis of just under 600 of the donors because counts were too low. A later genetic analysis associated a missense DCLRE1C variant with V-gene and J-gene trimming of TCR beta chains, and an independent cohort replicated the association. The only immune exposure information available for the cohort was CMV serostatus. A later analysis found that TCR association rates varied across HLA loci, with DRB1 alleles showing the most associated TCRs and HLA-C alleles the fewest. Specific HLA alleles were associated with 15,000 to 20,000 TCR beta sequences at a false discovery rate of 0.05 in a later analysis. In the study, 150 to 200 TCR beta chains were listed as associated with cytomegalovirus. The presence/absence analyses assumed that sequencing depth was roughly uniform across donors, and that assumption may not be true. Compared with equally common non-associated chains, HLA-associated TCR beta chains in a later analysis were more clonally expanded and had lower generation probabilities.

The library was built by means of the immunoSEQ multiplex PCR assay. A mixture of 60 forward primers for TCR Vbeta segments and 13 reverse primers for TCR Jbeta segments was used in the multiplex PCR. A multiplex PCR assay on genomic DNA amplified the CDR3 region of rearranged TCR beta genes. The amplified TCR beta libraries were sequenced on the Illumina HiSeq System as 87-base-pair reads. The published analysis was carried out like this. A later analysis counted about 76 million unique TCR beta chains across the 666 repertoires, and 10 million to 11 million of these chains were shared by at least two donors. Raw reads were error-corrected and collapsed into unique sequences by a nearest-neighbor algorithm in which closely related sequences were merged to remove PCR and sequencing errors. To assign V, D and J gene segments, CDR3 sequences were aligned to IMGT reference sequences. Each retained sequence needed at least a six-nucleotide match to both a V gene segment and a J gene segment. A rearrangement was called productive if the CDR3 had no stop codons and remained in frame with V and J, and every other rearrangement was called non-productive. Following IMGT convention, CDR3 was defined as the stretch from the second conserved V-encoded cysteine to the conserved J-encoded phenylalanine. Sequences without an unambiguous match to a single V gene segment were excluded from the earlier analysis of about 630 of the donors. In an earlier analysis of approximately 590 of the donors, V segments were called functional above 56.7% productive rearrangements and were called segregating when the between-donor standard deviation exceeded 5%. A statistical classification framework was developed to diagnose cytomegalovirus status using the catalog of TCR beta chain sequences. In a later analysis, TCR nucleotide sequences were compared against IMGT/GENE-DB human TR gene sequences so that V and J genes could be assigned. Using the TCRdist pipeline, a later analysis assigned CDR3 sequences along with most-parsimonious VDJ recombination scenarios. In a later analysis, each TCR beta chain was defined by its CDR3 amino acid sequence together with its V-gene family, and reads lacking a unique V-gene family were excluded. In a later analysis, around 650 highly shared, low-generation-probability nucleotide sequences were removed to address suspected cross-contamination and a sequencing artifact. In a later analysis, a clonal expansion index was calculated for each public chain from normalized within-repertoire ranks of inferred template counts. Generation probabilities in a later analysis came from a VDJ recombination model fitted to out-of-frame rearrangements, and those results were checked against IGoR. Hypergeometric tests were used in a later analysis to score TCR-TCR, TCR-HLA and TCR-CMV co-occurrence, with a repertoire-size bias correction applied to the TCR pairs. False discovery rates were estimated in a later analysis by permuting HLA or CMV assignments 20 times. In a later analysis, co-occurring TCRs were grouped using DBSCAN, with TCRdist sequence similarity added in when clustering inside HLA-allele-positive subsets. Repertoires with fewer than 30,000 or more than 120,000 public chains, plus five repertoires with anomalous nucleotide sharing, were excluded from co-occurrence clustering. Drawn from immuneACCESS, this table holds only the in-frame rearrangements with V and J called that TCRdb kept. Clones are partly lost; checked studies trace under half to an unresolved V gene and leave the rest unexplained. V, J and clone size were drawn from that table, and D and trimming were deduced from the DNA. The sample data list tens of thousands of clones, and approximately 64% of these were observed just once. About 5.4% of the sample comes from the top ten.

The cohort consisted of approximately 690 healthy bone marrow donors. At the time of sampling, every cohort member was nominally healthy, though immune exposures that went unrecorded were likely present. The donor was CMV seropositive and belonged to the group of 250 to 300 seropositive cohort members. A peripheral blood sample was collected from each donor, and TCR beta sequencing was performed on peripheral blood mononuclear cells. Genomic DNA extraction from the blood cell samples was performed with the Qiagen DNeasy Blood Extraction Kit. The chain was built from TRBV27 and TRBJ2-7; 7 central bases correspond to TRBD1. The origin of this receptor is a boy younger than 18 in good health and CMV-seropositive. The sequencing input was PBMCs. The nucleotide sequence reads as follows: TGTGCCAGCAGCACAGGGGACGAGCAGTACTTC. Translated, it gives CASSTGDEQYF.